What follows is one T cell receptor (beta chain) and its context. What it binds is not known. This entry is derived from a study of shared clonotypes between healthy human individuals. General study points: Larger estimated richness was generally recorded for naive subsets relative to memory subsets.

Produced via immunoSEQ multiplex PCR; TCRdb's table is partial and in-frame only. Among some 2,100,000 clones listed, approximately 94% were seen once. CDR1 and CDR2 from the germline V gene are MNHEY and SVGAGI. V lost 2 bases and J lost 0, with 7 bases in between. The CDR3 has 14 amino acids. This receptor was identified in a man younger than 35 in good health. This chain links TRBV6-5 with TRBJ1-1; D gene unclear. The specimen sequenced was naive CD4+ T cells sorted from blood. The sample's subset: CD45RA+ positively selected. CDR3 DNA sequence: TGTGCCAGCAGTTACATGGCTTTGAACACTGAAGCTTTCTTT. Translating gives CASSYMALNTEAFF.